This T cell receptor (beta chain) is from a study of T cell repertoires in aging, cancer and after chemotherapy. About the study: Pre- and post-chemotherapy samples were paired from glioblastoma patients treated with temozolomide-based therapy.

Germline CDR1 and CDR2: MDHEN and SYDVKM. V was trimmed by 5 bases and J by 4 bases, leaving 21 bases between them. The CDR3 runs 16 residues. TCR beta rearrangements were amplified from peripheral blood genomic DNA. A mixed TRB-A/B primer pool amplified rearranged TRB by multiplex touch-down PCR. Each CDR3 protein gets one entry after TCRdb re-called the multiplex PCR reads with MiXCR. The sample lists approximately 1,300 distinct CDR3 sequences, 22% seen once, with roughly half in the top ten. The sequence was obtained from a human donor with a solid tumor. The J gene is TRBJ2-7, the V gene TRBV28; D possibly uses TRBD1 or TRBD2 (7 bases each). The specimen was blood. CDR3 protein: CASSPWEGAQRYEQYF. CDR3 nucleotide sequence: TGTGCCAGCAGTCCTTGGGAGGGGGCGCAAAGGTACGAGCAGTACTTC.